The following is a TCR beta chain sequence with its context. The data belong to a study of blood T cell repertoires in COVID-19. Turning to the study itself: COVID-19 samples, acute and convalescent, were from the United States, Italy and Spain.

The V segment lost 5 bases and the J segment 13 bases; nucleotides outside the gene matches: 5. This CDR3 is built from 11 residues. Germline V gene data show CDR1 as MNHEY and CDR2 as SMNVEV (reference sequence). Authors' methods: Estimated nucleated cell counts came from reference gene primer amplification. This table comes from immunoSEQ multiplex PCR, and its TCRdb copy is limited to in-frame clones, with some not included. V and J calls and clone size follow that table, whereas D and trimming were derived from the DNA. The table has about 8,500 clones, 86% seen once. Specimen: peripheral blood. This TCR was recovered from a human donor with active COVID-19. The donor label of this sample is uncertain. The V gene is TRBV27, the J gene TRBJ2-1; TRBD2 agrees at 7 bases. The CDR3 reads CASSGRGHQFF. The DNA for the CDR3 is TGTGCCAGCAGTGGGAGGGGTCATCAGTTCTTC.